These 15 T cell receptor beta chains originate from one sample sequenced in a study of long-term antiretroviral therapy in people with HIV. Survey-level immunoSEQ v3.0 assays were run. Method: immunoSEQ multiplex PCR; TCRdb's copy keeps in-frame clones and lacks some. The sample carries 28,000 or so clones, roughly 78% recorded once. Source: unsorted PBMCs, taken 1.5 years before starting antiretroviral therapy. These receptors all come from a man aged 18-30 years with HIV.

The chain has TRBV27 and TRBJ2-3; D is unresolved. Germline V CDR1 and CDR2: MNHEY, SMNVEV (reference sequence). The CDR3 totals 15 residues. Trimming removed 5 bases from V and 0 bases from J, with 12 bases in between. CDR3 in amino acids: CASSPNPRSTDTQYF. DNA for the CDR3: TGTGCCAGCAGTCCCAATCCTCGGAGCACAGATACGCAGTATTTT.

The rearrangement uses TRBV5-6 and TRBJ1-1; 8 bases line up with TRBD1. This CDR3 region has 14 residues. Looked up from germline, CDR1 is SGHDT and CDR2 is YYEEEE. Trimming at V came to 0 bases and at J to 10 bases, leaving 8 bases not matched to a gene. Written as DNA, the CDR3 is TGTGCCAGCAGCTTGGCGGCAGGGGGCGGTCGAGCTTTCTTT. Translating it yields CASSLAAGGGRAFF.

CDR3 protein: CAIGTGGGRAFF. In DNA form, the CDR3 reads TGTGCCATCGGGACAGGGGGGGGGAGGGCTTTCTTT. The chain couples TRBV27 to TRBJ1-1; 11 bases are shared with TRBD1. With V trimmed by 10 bases and J by 11 bases, 9 bases remained unmatched. This CDR3 region has 12 residues. Per germline, CDR1 MNHEY and CDR2 SMNVEV (reference sequence).

This clone came up a few times. This rearrangement joins TRBV19 to TRBJ1-1; a weak D match, TRBD1 (5 bases). From germline, CDR1 is LNHDA and CDR2 SQIVND (reference sequence). The CDR3 totals 14 residues. V was clipped by 7 bases and J by 0 bases, with 12 bases between them. CDR3 residues: CASTSGGVNTEAFF. The CDR3 DNA sequence: TGTGCCAGTACCTCGGGAGGGGTGAACACTGAAGCTTTCTTT.

The chain combines TRBV11-3 with TRBJ2-2; unclear D gene. The CDR3 is made up of 14 amino acids. V lost 5 bases to trimming and J lost 7 bases, with 14 bases between them. Germline CDR1 SGHNT, CDR2 YENEEA. CDR3: CASSPGIKVGELFF. In DNA, the CDR3 is TGTGCCAGCAGCCCCGGTATCAAGGTCGGGGAGCTGTTTTTT.

V is TRBV4-1 and J is TRBJ2-2; 10 nucleotides line up with TRBD2. CDR1 MGHRA and CDR2 YSYEKL come from the germline V gene. CDR3 length: 18 amino acids. Unmatched junction bases numbered 8, after V lost 0 bases and J lost 4 bases. The CDR3: CASSQDRASGGVTGELFF. DNA for the CDR3: TGCGCCAGCAGCCAAGATCGGGCTAGCGGGGGAGTCACCGGGGAGCTGTTTTTT.

The chain combines TRBV5-1 with TRBJ2-7, with D possibly called TRBD1 or TRBD2 (5 bases each). Per germline, CDR1 SGHRS and CDR2 YFSETQ. Trimming stripped 3 bases from V and 3 bases from J, with 10 bases between. This CDR3 comprises 13 residues. For the CDR3, the DNA is TGCGCCAGCAGCTCCCGGGACGGCTACGAGCAGTACTTC. It translates to CASSSRDGYEQYF. Variable domain in full (rest from reference TRBV5-1 and TRBJ2-7): KAGVTQTPRYLIKTRGQQVTLSCSPISGHRSVSWYQQTPGQGLQFLFEYFSETQRNKGNFPGRFSGRQFSNSRSEMNVSTLELGDSALYLCASSSRDGYEQYFGPGTRLTVT.

This clone has only a few counts. The identical CDR3 is also encoded by other nucleotide sequences in the sample. The chain recombines TRBV19 with TRBJ1-5; D remains ambiguous. CDR1 LNHDA and CDR2 SQIVND come from the germline V gene (reference sequence). The CDR3 has 12 amino acids. V shed 2 bases and J shed 6 bases, with 5 bases lying between them. CDR3 DNA: TGTGCCAGTAGTATACCCCTTCAGCCCCAGCATTTT. Amino acid sequence: CASSIPLQPQHF.

The chain employs TRBV14 and TRBJ1-2, with 12 bases lining up with TRBD1. The CDR3 spans 16 residues. CDR1 is SGHDN and CDR2 is FVKESK in the germline V gene. V shed 4 bases and J 4 bases; nucleotides not matched to a gene: 7. CDR3 coding DNA: TGTGCCAGCAGCCTAGCGGGACAGGGGGCTTTCTATGGCTACACCTTC. It yields the protein CASSLAGQGAFYGYTF.

This chain links TRBV6-5 with TRBJ2-1; the match to TRBD2 covers 8 bases. CDR3 size: 11 residues. The germline gives CDR1 MNHEY, CDR2 SVGAGI. The J segment lost 7 bases and the V segment lost 8 bases, leaving 1 base of the junction unmatched. CDR3 nucleotide sequence: TGTGCCAGCCGCGGGGGGAATGAGCAGTTCTTC. Translated, it gives CASRGGNEQFF.

The gene calls are TRBV27 and TRBJ1-1; perhaps TRBD1 as D (6 bases). The CDR3 length is 14 residues. Trimming stripped 5 bases from V and 6 bases from J, with 16 bases between. Germline V gives CDR1 MNHEY, CDR2 SMNVEV (reference sequence). The CDR3 loop is CASSLTGMEAEAFF. Written as DNA, the CDR3 is TGTGCCAGCAGTCTGACAGGCATGGAGGCTGAAGCTTTCTTT.

J is TRBJ2-2 and V is TRBV9; 7 nucleotides match TRBD1. CDR1 SGDLS and CDR2 YYNGEE come from the germline V gene. V was pared by 0 bases and J by 4 bases, with 3 bases of the junction left unmatched. The CDR3 has 15 amino acids. The CDR3 region is CASSVGGGSTGELFF. CDR3 nucleotide sequence: TGTGCCAGCAGCGTAGGAGGGGGCAGCACCGGGGAGCTGTTTTTT.

This clone showed up just once. The rearrangement uses TRBV18 and TRBJ2-5, with 14 bases identical to TRBD2. The CDR3 consists of 19 residues. J lost 1 base, V lost 5 bases, and 12 bases had no gene match. Per the germline V gene, CDR1 is KGHSH and CDR2 is LQKENI. Written as DNA, the CDR3 is TGTGCCAGCTCAGCTACAAGGACTAGCGGGAGGCTCCTCCAAGAGACCCAGTACTTC. Translation gives CASSATRTSGRLLQETQYF.

The chain uses TRBV18 and TRBJ2-5; TRBD2 matches 11 bases. Per germline, CDR1 KGHSH and CDR2 LQKENI. V lost 3 bases, J lost 5 bases, and 11 bases stayed unmatched. This CDR3 is built from 17 residues. CDR3 amino acids: CASSPPLSGGVRETQYF. Here the CDR3 DNA reads TGTGCCAGCTCACCCCCCCTTAGCGGGGGGGTGAGGGAGACCCAGTACTTC.

This rearrangement joins TRBV29-1 to TRBJ2-7; weak D call: TRBD2 (6 bases). This CDR3 spans 14 amino acids. Germline CDR1 and CDR2: SQVTM and ANQGSEA. Deletions cut 2 bases from V and 2 bases from J, with 13 bases between. The CDR3 reads CSVEYLGGTYEQYF. As DNA, the CDR3 is TGCAGCGTTGAATATCTCGGGGGTACCTACGAGCAGTACTTC.